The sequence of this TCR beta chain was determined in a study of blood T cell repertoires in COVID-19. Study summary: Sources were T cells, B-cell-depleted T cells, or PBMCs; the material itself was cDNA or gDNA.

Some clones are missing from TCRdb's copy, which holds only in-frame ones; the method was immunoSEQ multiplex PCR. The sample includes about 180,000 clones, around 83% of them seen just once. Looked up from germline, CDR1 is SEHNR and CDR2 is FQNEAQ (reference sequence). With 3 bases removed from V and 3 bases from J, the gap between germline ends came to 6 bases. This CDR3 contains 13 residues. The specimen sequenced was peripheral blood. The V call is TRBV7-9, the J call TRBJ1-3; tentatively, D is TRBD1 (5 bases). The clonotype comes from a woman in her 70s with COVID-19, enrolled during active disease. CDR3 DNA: TGTGCCAGCAGCTTCAGGGTTGGAAACACCATATATTTT. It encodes CASSFRVGNTIYF.